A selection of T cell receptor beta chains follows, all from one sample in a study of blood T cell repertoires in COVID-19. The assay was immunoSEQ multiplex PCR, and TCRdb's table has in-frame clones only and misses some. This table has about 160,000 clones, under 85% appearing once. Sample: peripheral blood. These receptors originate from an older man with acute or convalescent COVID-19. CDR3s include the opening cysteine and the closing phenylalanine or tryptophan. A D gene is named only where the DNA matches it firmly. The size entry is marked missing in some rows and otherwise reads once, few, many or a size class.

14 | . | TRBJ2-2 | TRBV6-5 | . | CASSYTGPTGELFF | TGTGCCAGCAGTTACACAGGGCCGACCGGGGAGCTGTTTTTT
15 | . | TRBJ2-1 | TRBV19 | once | CASRGDGGPYNEQFF | TGTGCCAGTAGGGGAGACGGGGGGCCCTACAATGAGCAGTTCTTC
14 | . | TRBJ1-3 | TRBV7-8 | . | CASSRTLSGNTIYF | TGTGCCAGCAGCCGGACTCTCTCTGGAAACACCATATATTTT
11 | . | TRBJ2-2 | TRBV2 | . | CASRYSGELFF | TGTGCCAGCAGGTATAGCGGGGAGCTGTTTTTT
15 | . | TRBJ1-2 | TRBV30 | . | CAWNPGGSNGHGYTF | TGTGCCTGGAACCCTGGGGGGAGCAACGGGCATGGCTACACCTTC
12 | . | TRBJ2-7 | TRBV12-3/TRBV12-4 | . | CASTLGGHEQYF | TGTGCCAGCACCTTGGGGGGGCACGAGCAGTACTTC
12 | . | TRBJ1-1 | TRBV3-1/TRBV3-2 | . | CASSQDAGPGFF | TGTGCCAGCAGCCAAGATGCGGGTCCCGGGTTCTTT
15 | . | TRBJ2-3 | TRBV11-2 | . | CASSLDITSTDTQYF | TGTGCCAGCAGCTTGGACATTACTAGCACAGATACGCAGTATTTT
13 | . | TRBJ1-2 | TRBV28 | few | CASSPRFNYGYTF | TGTGCCAGCAGCCCCCGGTTTAACTATGGCTACACCTTC
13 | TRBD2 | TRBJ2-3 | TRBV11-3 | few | CASSPRAGDAQYF | TGTGCCAGCAGCCCTAGGGCGGGAGATGCGCAGTATTTT
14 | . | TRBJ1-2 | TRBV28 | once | CASSKGAASYGYTF | TGTGCCAGCAGTAAGGGAGCAGCTTCCTATGGCTACACCTTC
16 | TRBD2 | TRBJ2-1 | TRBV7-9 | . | CASSLGASGGEYEQFF | TGTGCCAGCAGCTTAGGAGCTAGCGGGGGGGAATATGAGCAGTTCTTC
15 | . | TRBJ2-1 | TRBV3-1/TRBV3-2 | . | CASSRQEASKGLQFF | TGTGCCAGCAGCCGCCAGGAGGCTTCAAAGGGACTGCAGTTCTTC
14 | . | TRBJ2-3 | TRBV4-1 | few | CASSHPDTTDTQYF | TGCGCCAGCAGCCACCCAGACACTACAGATACGCAGTATTTT
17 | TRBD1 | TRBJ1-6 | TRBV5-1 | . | CASSQANWGQGLSPLHF | TGCGCCAGCAGCCAGGCAAACTGGGGACAGGGGCTTTCACCCCTCCACTTT
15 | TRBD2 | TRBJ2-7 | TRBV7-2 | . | CASSFLAGATYEQYF | TGTGCCAGCAGCTTCTTGGCGGGAGCAACCTACGAGCAGTACTTC
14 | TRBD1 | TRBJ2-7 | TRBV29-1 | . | CSVAPGQGGYEQYF | TGCAGCGTCGCACCGGGACAGGGGGGGTACGAGCAGTACTTC